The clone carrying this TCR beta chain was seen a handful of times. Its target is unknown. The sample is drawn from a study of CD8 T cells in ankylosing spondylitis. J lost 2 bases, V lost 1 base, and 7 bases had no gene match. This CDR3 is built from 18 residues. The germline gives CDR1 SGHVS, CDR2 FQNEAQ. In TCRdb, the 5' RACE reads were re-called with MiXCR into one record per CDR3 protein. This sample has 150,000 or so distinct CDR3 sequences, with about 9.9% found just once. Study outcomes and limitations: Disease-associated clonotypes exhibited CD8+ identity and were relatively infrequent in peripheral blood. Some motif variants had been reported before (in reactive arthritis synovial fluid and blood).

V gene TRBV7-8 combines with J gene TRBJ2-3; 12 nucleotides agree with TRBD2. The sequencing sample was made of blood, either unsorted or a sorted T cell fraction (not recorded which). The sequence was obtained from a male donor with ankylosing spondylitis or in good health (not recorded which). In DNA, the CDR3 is TGTGCCAGCAGCTTAGTAGAGACTAGCGGGAGACTCACAGATACGCAGTATTTT. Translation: CASSLVETSGRLTDTQYF.